Listed here are 8 T cell receptor beta chains from one sample, sequenced in a study of blood T cell repertoires in COVID-19. This table comes from immunoSEQ multiplex PCR, and its TCRdb copy is limited to in-frame clones, with some not included. Altogether roughly 200,000 clones are present, roughly 90% being singletons, with the ten largest covering approximately 0.5%. The sequencing sample was made of peripheral blood. The source is a man aged 45-65 years with acute or convalescent COVID-19.

This clone was seen more than once but under ten times. The rearrangement links TRBV3-1 (or the pseudogene TRBV3-2) to TRBJ2-7, with TRBD1 matching over 7 bases. The V gene's germline CDR1 is LGHDT and CDR2 YNNKEL (reference sequence). The CDR3 has 14 amino acids. The V segment lost 5 bases and the J segment 3 bases; nucleotides outside the gene matches: 7. The CDR3 DNA reads as TGTGCCAGCAGCAGGGGGACAGTCGGCTACGAGCAGTACTTC. The encoded protein is CASSRGTVGYEQYF.

This clone was found once. The genes are TRBV7-6 and TRBJ2-5; possibly TRBD1 for D (6 bases). Germline lookup yields CDR1 SGHVS and CDR2 FNYEAQ. This CDR3 is 15 amino acids long. Trimming shortened V by 2 bases and J by 2 bases, and 12 bases separated the two germline ends. The CDR3 region has the DNA TGTGCCAGCAGCTTACAGAGGACAGAGCAAGAGACCCAGTACTTC. It is translated as CASSLQRTEQETQYF. The whole variable domain, remainder taken from reference TRBV7-6 and TRBJ2-5, is GAGVSQSPRYKVTKRGQDVALRCDPISGHVSLYWYRQALGQGPEFLTYFNYEAQQDKSGLPNDRFSAERPEGSISTLTIQRTEQRDSAMYRCASSLQRTEQETQYFGPGTRLLVL.

The V call is TRBV19, the J call TRBJ1-2; no definite D call. CDR3 length: 15 amino acids. V gave up 0 bases and J gave up 7 bases, with 15 bases separating them. Germline V CDR1 and CDR2: LNHDA, SQIVND (reference sequence). The DNA of the CDR3 is TGTGCCAGTAGTATAGAAACATTGAGGATCACTGGCTACACCTTC. It is translated as CASSIETLRITGYTF.

The chain recombines TRBV4-2 with TRBJ1-1; D not certain. Germline V gives CDR1 LGHNA, CDR2 YNFKEQ. Trimming cost V 0 bases and J 3 bases, with 5 bases left between them. This CDR3 is built from 13 residues. CDR3: CASSQDQDTEAFF. In DNA, the CDR3 is TGTGCCAGCAGCCAAGATCAGGACACTGAAGCTTTCTTT.

This clone was recorded a few times. The rearrangement joins TRBV7-7 to TRBJ2-7, with no clear D. Germline V gene sequence: CDR1 SSHAT, CDR2 FNYEAQ (reference sequence). The CDR3 has 16 residues. For the CDR3, the DNA is TGTGCTAGCAGCTCTTGTTCAGGTCGAAGCTCCTACGAGCAGTACGTC. Translated, it gives CASSSCSGRSSYEQYV.

This chain uses TRBV10-1 with TRBJ1-3; D unclear. The CDR3 runs to 16 residues. V lost 0 bases, J lost 3 bases, and 12 bases lay in between. Germline V gene lookup returns CDR1 WNHNN and CDR2 SYGVQD (reference sequence). CDR3: CASSESSRGGGNTIYF. Written as DNA, the CDR3 is TGCGCCAGCAGTGAGTCATCCAGAGGAGGTGGAAACACCATATATTTT.

This clone has a handful of counts. The chain links TRBV19 to TRBJ1-5; possibly TRBD1 for D (5 bases). Germline V gene data show CDR1 as LNHDA and CDR2 as SQIVND (reference sequence). This CDR3 contains 16 residues. The V and J ends lost 7 bases and 4 bases respectively, with 20 bases between them. The CDR3 DNA reads TGTGCCAGTACCCCACTGGGGGGGAGTATTAATCAGCCCCAGCATTTT. Residues: CASTPLGGSINQPQHF.

The V and J genes are TRBV24-1 and TRBJ2-1, with 8 positions matching TRBD1. There are 21 residues in the CDR3. V shed 3 bases and J 1 base; nucleotides not matched to a gene: 19. CDR1 and CDR2 (germline): KGHDR, SFDVKD. The CDR3 bases are TGTGCCACCAGTGATCCCCGCCCAAATTTAGACAGGGGAGCATCCTACAATGAGCAGTTCTTC. Protein product: CATSDPRPNLDRGASYNEQFF.